The TCR beta chain described here comes from a study of Graves' ophthalmopathy and Graves' hyperthyroidism. The wider study: Investigators collected peripheral blood at initial diagnosis, before any treatment was given.

Whole-study findings and limits: Among thyroid clonotypes expanded above 0.001 frequency, most also appeared in blood. A model of 13 signatures distinguished ophthalmopathy from stable hyperthyroidism at approximately 90% sensitivity and 81.08% specificity.

Diagnoses were established from clinical symptoms, serum thyroxine, TRAb, thyroid ultrasound and orbital computed tomography. About this clonotype: No antigen is known for it.

Beta-chain TCR CDR3 regions were amplified from RNA transcripts. Second-round multiplex PCR came after first-round RT-PCR with HTBI primers. MiXCR, applied by TCRdb to the multiplex PCR reads, yields one record per CDR3 protein. The profile shows about 480,000 distinct CDR3 sequences, approximately 14% of them singletons. V lost 3 bases, J lost 4 bases, and 12 bases lay in between. The CDR3 spans 13 residues. The germline V gene has CDR1 SQVTM and CDR2 ANQGSEA. This rearrangement joins TRBV29-1 to TRBJ2-5, with a possible D match to TRBD1 (5 bases). Specimen: blood. The source is a woman aged 30 to 39 with Graves' ophthalmopathy. CDR3 residues: CSVEWGRGETQYF. In nucleotides, the CDR3 is TGCAGCGTTGAGTGGGGTAGGGGAGAGACCCAGTACTTC.